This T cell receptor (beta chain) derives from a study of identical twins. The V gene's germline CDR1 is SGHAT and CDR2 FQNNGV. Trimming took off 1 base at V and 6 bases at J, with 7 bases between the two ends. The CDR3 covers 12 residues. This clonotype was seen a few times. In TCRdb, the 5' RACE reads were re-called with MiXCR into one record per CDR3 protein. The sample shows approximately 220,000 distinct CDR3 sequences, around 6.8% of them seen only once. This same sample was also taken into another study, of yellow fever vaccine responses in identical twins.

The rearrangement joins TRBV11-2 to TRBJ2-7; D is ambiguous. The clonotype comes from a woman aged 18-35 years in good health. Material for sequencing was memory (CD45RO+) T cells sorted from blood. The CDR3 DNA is TGTGCCAGCAGCTTAGGTGCCCTCGAGCAGTACTTC. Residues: CASSLGALEQYF.